This TCR beta chain was observed in a study of Ad26.COV2.S vaccination and SARS-CoV-2 variants. About the research overall: Donor was assigned to the Ad26.COV2.S arm of trial COV1001. Intramuscular Ad26.COV2.S doses were given once or twice, 56 days apart. Study results and caveats: Reported post-vaccination CD8+ and CD4+ T cell responses to spike showed substantial breadth.

From germline, CDR1 is SEHNR and CDR2 FQNEAQ (reference sequence). The CDR3 totals 16 residues. Trimming took 5 bases from V and 5 from J; bases not matched to a gene: 10. Treatment in this sample: around 19 received Ad26.COV2.S at low or high dose, single or two shots; about five received placebo; per-sample allocation not given. Sampling took place 63 days after the first vaccine or placebo injection. Donation was by an adult aged 18-55 years who was in Boston. TCRdb's table, derived via immunoSEQ multiplex PCR, lists solely in-frame clones and lacks some. The repertoire holds around 270,000 clones, with roughly nine tenths as singletons. Turning to this clone: Antigen unknown.

The starting material was peripheral blood, obtained in a trial of Ad26.COV2.S vaccine versus placebo. The source of this sequence is a person aged 18-65 years who received the Ad26.COV2.S COVID-19 vaccine or a placebo. This sequence joins TRBV7-9 and TRBJ2-7; 12 bases agree with TRBD1. DNA for the CDR3: TGTGCCAGCAGCCGTTATGGGACAGGGGGCCAGGACGAGCAGTACTTC. Translated: CASSRYGTGGQDEQYF.